Shown below are 21 T cell receptor beta chains from a single sample sequenced in a study of blood T cells in healthy people across ages. Next came a second PCR, run for about 7 to 12 cycles, which used a sample-barcoded 5' primer along with a J-beta primer mix. TCRdb fed the 5' RACE reads into MiXCR, producing one record per CDR3 protein. The table has 1.5 million to 2 million distinct CDR3 sequences, about 50% seen once. The sequencing input was blood. These receptors originate from a woman aged 40 to 50 in good health.

The genes are TRBV27 and TRBJ1-5; D possibly corresponds to TRBD1 (5 bases). The V end was cut by 3 bases, the J end by 0 bases, with 9 bases between. CDR1 is MNHEY and CDR2 is SMNVEV in the germline V gene (reference sequence). The CDR3 is 15 residues long. Here the CDR3 reads CASSFRDHSNQPQHF. CDR3 nucleotide sequence: TGTGCCAGCAGTTTCAGGGACCATAGCAATCAGCCCCAGCATTTT.

The chain recombines TRBV6-1 with TRBJ1-1; tentatively, D is TRBD1 (6 bases). The CDR3 is 17 residues long. V lost 6 bases and J lost 1, with 21 bases in between. CDR1 is MNHNS, CDR2 SASEGT, per germline. This chain's CDR3 is CASRKFSSGVSNTEAFF. Here the CDR3 DNA reads TGTGCCAGCAGGAAATTCTCCTCAGGGGTCTCGAACACTGAAGCTTTCTTT.

This sequence joins TRBV7-6 and TRBJ1-5; TRBD1 matches at 7 bases. The CDR3 is 13 residues long. V gave up 5 bases and J gave up 8 bases; unmatched junction bases: 6. CDR1 and CDR2 (germline): SGHVS, FNYEAQ. DNA for the CDR3: TGTGCCAGCAGCCCAGACAGGGATGAGCCCCAGCATTTT. Translation: CASSPDRDEPQHF.

This clonotype has only a few counts. This chain connects TRBV25-1 to TRBJ2-5; the D gene is possibly TRBD1 (6 bases). V was pared by 1 base and J by 2 bases, with 8 bases between. The CDR3 totals 14 residues. Germline-derived CDR1 and CDR2 are MGHDK and SYGVNS. The CDR3 spells CASSEFRGQETQYF. The CDR3 DNA reads TGTGCCAGCAGTGAATTCAGGGGTCAAGAGACCCAGTACTTC.

The chain couples TRBV29-1 to TRBJ2-1, with a tentative D call TRBD2 (6 bases). Trimming left V 5 bases short and J 4 bases short, with 15 bases between. CDR1 and CDR2 from the germline V gene are SQVTM and ANQGSEA. This CDR3 region has 14 residues. CDR3 protein: CSVLLAPRYNEQFF. CDR3 bases: TGCAGCGTTTTACTAGCCCCGAGGTACAATGAGCAGTTCTTC.

This clonotype was picked up a small number of times. J is TRBJ2-3 and V is TRBV9, with 7 bases matching TRBD2. The CDR3 is made up of 15 amino acids. CDR1 and CDR2 (germline): SGDLS, YYNGEE. J gave up 4 bases and V 4 bases, and 9 bases lay outside the gene matches. This chain's CDR3 is CASSPKQRDSDTQYF. The CDR3, as DNA: TGTGCCAGCAGCCCGAAACAGCGGGATTCAGATACGCAGTATTTT.

The chain combines TRBV7-2 with TRBJ1-1; D remains unclear. The ends were cut back, 4 bases at V and 9 bases at J, with 12 bases in the middle. The length of the CDR3 is 12 residues. The germline V gene encodes CDR1 SGHTA and CDR2 FQGNSA. CDR3 bases: TGTGCCAGCAGCTCCGGAGTGGGGAAAGCTTTCTTT. It yields the protein CASSSGVGKAFF.

In this sample, this clonotype turned up a few times. The chain is built from TRBV27 and TRBJ2-1; weak D call: TRBD1 (6 bases). V lost 3 bases to trimming and J lost 0 bases, with 15 bases between them. The CDR3 totals 17 residues. Germline V gene lookup returns CDR1 MNHEY and CDR2 SMNVEV (reference sequence). CDR3 in amino acids: CASSLHPGASSYNEQFF. CDR3 DNA: TGTGCCAGCAGTTTGCACCCAGGGGCCAGCTCCTACAATGAGCAGTTCTTC.

Comment on this clonotype: Because the CDR3 is missing its conserved closing phenylalanine or tryptophan, this is likely a read error. Because the CDR3's place on the DNA is in doubt, the DNA is left out and the CDR3 is given as listed by TCRdb. This chain connects TRBV7-2 to TRBJ2-7; the listed D gene, TRBD2, was not tested against the DNA. The length of the CDR3 is 15 amino acids, counting both ends. Germline V gene sequence: CDR1 SGHTA, CDR2 FQGNSA. This CDR3 reads CATSGLADFPTSSTS.

This clonotype was seen a few times. The chain combines TRBV7-2 with TRBJ2-3; 9 nucleotides match TRBD2. This CDR3 is 19 amino acids long. The germline CDR1 and CDR2 sequences are SGHTA and FQGNSA. Losses at the gene ends were 3 bases for V and 0 bases for J; bases not matched to a gene: 13. The CDR3 region is CASSFPSGEIRRSTDTQYF. Written as DNA, the CDR3 is TGTGCCAGCAGCTTCCCTAGCGGGGAGATTCGGAGGAGCACAGATACGCAGTATTTT. The variable domain in full, with the rest retrieved from reference TRBV7-2 and TRBJ2-3, is GAGVSQSPSNKVTEKGKDVELRCDPISGHTALYWYRQSLGQGLEFLIYFQGNSAPDKSGLPSDRFSAERTGGSVSTLTIQRTQQEDSAVYLCASSFPSGEIRRSTDTQYFGPGTRLTVL.

The sample holds a few counts of this clonotype. The chain links TRBV4-1 to TRBJ2-3; TRBD1 matches at 8 bases. After removal of 0 bases from V and 6 bases from J, the junction contained 5 bases not matched to a gene. Germline CDR1 MGHRA, CDR2 YSYEKL. The CDR3 totals 15 residues. The CDR3 region is CASSQEDRVGDTQYF. The CDR3 bases are TGCGCCAGCAGCCAAGAGGACAGGGTTGGGGATACGCAGTATTTT.

The CDR3 DNA sequence: TGCGCCAGCAGCTTGACCACAGGGGGGAATTACGAGCAGTACTTC. The encoded protein is CASSLTTGGNYEQYF. V and J are TRBV5-1 and TRBJ2-7; 8 bases fit TRBD1. The trim removed 1 base at V and 4 bases at J, leaving 7 bases unmatched. Germline CDR1 and CDR2: SGHRS and YFSETQ. The CDR3 extends over 15 amino acids.

The V call is TRBV11-2, the J call TRBJ2-1; 9 bases fit TRBD1. Trimming removed 6 bases from V and 7 bases from J; junction bases left unmatched: 4. The CDR3 extends over 13 amino acids. Per the germline V gene, CDR1 is SGHAT and CDR2 is FQNNGV. The DNA of the CDR3 is TGTGCCAGCAGGGGACAGGGTTTGAATGAGCAGTTCTTC. It encodes CASRGQGLNEQFF.

This clonotype was counted only a few times. This rearrangement joins TRBV20-1 to TRBJ2-7, with 7 bases aligning to TRBD1. CDR3 length: 17 residues. V trimming: 6 bases; J trimming: 2 bases; junction bases outside the gene matches: 19. The germline gives CDR1 DFQATT, CDR2 SNEGSKA (reference sequence). Here the CDR3 DNA reads TGCAGTGCCGATTCTACGGAACCCGGGACAGACCCCTACGAGCAGTACTTC. Translation: CSADSTEPGTDPYEQYF.

The CDR3 loop is CASLGPIQETQYF. CDR3 coding DNA: TGTGCCAGCCTAGGACCGATCCAAGAGACCCAGTACTTC. The V and J genes are TRBV6-2 or TRBV6-3 and TRBJ2-5; D gene unclear. The germline CDR1 and CDR2 sequences are MNHEY and SVGEGT. The CDR3 extends over 13 amino acids. The V gene lost 8 bases and the J gene lost 1 base, with 11 bases spanning the gap.

V usage is TRBV12-3 or TRBV12-4 and J usage is TRBJ1-2; D remains unclear. Trimming pared 4 bases from V and 1 base from J, leaving 7 bases between. The CDR3 has 13 amino acids. The CDR3 bases are TGTGCCAGCAGTTCCAGGAATAACTATGGCTACACCTTC. It codes for CASSSRNNYGYTF.

The chain has TRBV2 and TRBJ1-5, with 8 bases fitting TRBD1. The CDR3 has 15 residues. With 7 bases clipped from V and 3 bases from J, the junction kept 8 bases outside the gene matches. Germline V CDR1 and CDR2: SNHLY, FYNNEI. The CDR3 reads CASKEDRAFNQPQHF. The CDR3 DNA reads TGTGCCAGCAAGGAGGACAGGGCCTTCAATCAGCCCCAGCATTTT.

This clonotype was picked up a small number of times. J is TRBJ2-7 and V is TRBV6-2 or TRBV6-3, with D possibly called TRBD1 or TRBD2 (6 bases each). Deletions cut 4 bases from V and 0 bases from J, with 13 bases between. Looked up from germline, CDR1 is MNHEY and CDR2 is SVGEGT. The CDR3 covers 15 residues. CDR3 coding DNA: TGTGCCAGCAGTTTGGCGGGACACAGCTCCTACGAGCAGTACTTC. Its protein product is CASSLAGHSSYEQYF.

CDR3 sequence reads: CASPMGLANVLTF. The CDR3 DNA is TGTGCCAGCCCCATGGGGTTGGCCAACGTCCTGACTTTC. This chain joins TRBV18 and TRBJ2-6, with D hard to call. Trimming removed 8 bases from V and 6 bases from J, with 11 bases in between. Germline CDR1 reads KGHSH; CDR2 reads LQKENI. CDR3 length: 13 amino acids.

In its sample, this clonotype was seen a few times. V gene TRBV10-3 combines with J gene TRBJ2-1; 10 nucleotides agree with TRBD2. J lost 4 bases, V lost 3 bases, and 9 bases had no gene match. This CDR3 is 17 amino acids long. Germline assignment: CDR1 ENHRY and CDR2 SYGVKD. CDR3: CAISEASGGPLYNEQFF. CDR3 in DNA: TGTGCCATCAGTGAAGCTAGCGGGGGCCCCCTTTACAATGAGCAGTTCTTC.

V usage is TRBV6-2 or TRBV6-3 and J usage is TRBJ1-2; 10 bases line up with TRBD1. This CDR3 contains 17 residues. V trimming: 7 bases; J trimming: 0 bases; junction bases outside the gene matches: 11. Germline V gives CDR1 MNHEY, CDR2 SVGEGT. CDR3 protein: CASTYPSGQGPNYGYTF. The DNA of the CDR3 is TGTGCCAGCACCTACCCGTCGGGACAGGGGCCTAACTATGGCTACACCTTC.